This TCR beta chain stems from a study of blood T cell repertoires in COVID-19 (dated by TCRdb to about 2020). Regarding the study in general: Samples covering the acute and convalescent phases of COVID-19 were provided by collaborators in the United States, Italy and Spain. Nearly every sample came with metadata listing a de-identified subject ID, COVID-19 status, age in years and sex. Where available, HLA class I and class II types were taken from metadata supplied by the sample provider and were not determined by assay-based typing. The material from the prospective study consisted of cDNA or gDNA derived from T cells, B-cell-depleted T cells, or PBMCs. A freely available public database, intended as a resource for researchers studying the immune response to SARS-CoV-2, is where the repertoires were released. The samples were drawn from the first 160 participants of the ongoing ImmuneRACE study and from over 950 subjects provided by 6 global collaborators. The dataset comprised deeply sampled blood TCRbeta repertoires from subjects exposed to, actively infected with, or recovered from COVID-19. The study at large found these results: The quantity of clinical and demographic metadata differed by source and by participant and was supplied without curation.

TCRbeta CDR3 regions were amplified from genomic DNA by means of the immunoSEQ Assay, a bias-controlled multiplex PCR. The authors' analysis ran thus. The number of nucleated cells in each sample was estimated from the amplification of reference gene primers within the assay. To quantify the absolute abundance of each unique TCRbeta CDR3 rearrangement, sequence reads were collapsed and filtered. For each sample, productive Simpson clonality was calculated by taking the square root of Simpson's diversity index across productive rearrangements. TCRdb carries this immuneACCESS record with in-frame sequences only. Its versions omit some clonotypes, under half of them owing to an unresolved V gene in the studies checked, with the rest unexplained. V and J calls and clone size are as listed in that table; D and trimming were resolved from the DNA. The sample profile shows fewer than 500,000 clones; about 89% of them were found once. Approximately 1.3% of the sample is taken by the ten largest.

Enrolling through a virtual design, the prospective study's participants ranged in age from about 18 to 100 years and lived across 24 United States geographic areas. In the prospective study, cohorts were assigned on the basis of participant-reported clinical history obtained from a screening survey and a study questionnaire. For ImmuneRACE Cohort 3, a participant was defined as recovered based on two consecutive negative NP/OP PCR tests, clearance by a healthcare professional, or resolution of symptoms. Mobile phlebotomists in the prospective study collected whole blood, serum and a nasopharyngeal or oropharyngeal swab from every participant. Over a roughly two-month period, participants in the prospective study had the option of providing additional blood draws and questionnaires. Blood samples from the prospective study were shipped frozen or at room temperature prior to DNA extraction. The CDR3 holds 14 amino acids from the cysteine to the phenylalanine. The DNA shown is the 42-base CDR3, in frame from base 1. According to the germline V gene, CDR1 reads SGHRS and CDR2 reads YFSETQ. V is pruned by 4 bases and J by 7 bases, leaving 7 bases of the junction without a gene match.

As regards this clone: Its antigen is still unknown. No base quality information exists; no much larger clone differs at one position. The sample contains more than one DNA sequence encoding this CDR3.

The sequence joins TRBV5-1 to TRBJ2-1; 8 of the junction bases match TRBD1. The clonotype was recovered from a young man who had recovered from COVID-19. Sequenced sample: PBMCs or T cells enriched from blood (not recorded which). The DNA sequence is as follows: TGCGCCAGCAGCCTCGGACAGGGCGGGAATGAGCAGTTCTTC. Protein translation: CASSLGQGGNEQFF.